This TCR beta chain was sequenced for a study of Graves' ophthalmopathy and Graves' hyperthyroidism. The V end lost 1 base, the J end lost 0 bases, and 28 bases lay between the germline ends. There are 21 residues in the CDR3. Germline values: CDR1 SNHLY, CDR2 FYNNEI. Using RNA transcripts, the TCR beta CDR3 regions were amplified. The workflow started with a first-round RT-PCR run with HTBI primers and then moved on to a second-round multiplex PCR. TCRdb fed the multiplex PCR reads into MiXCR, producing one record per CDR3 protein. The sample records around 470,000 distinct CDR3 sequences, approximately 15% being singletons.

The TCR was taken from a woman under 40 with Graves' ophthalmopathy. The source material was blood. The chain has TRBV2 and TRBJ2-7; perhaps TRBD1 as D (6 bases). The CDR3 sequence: CASSEERTAQSLISASYEQYF. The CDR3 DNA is TGTGCCAGCAGTGAAGAAAGGACAGCCCAATCCCTTATTTCTGCCTCCTACGAGCAGTACTTC.